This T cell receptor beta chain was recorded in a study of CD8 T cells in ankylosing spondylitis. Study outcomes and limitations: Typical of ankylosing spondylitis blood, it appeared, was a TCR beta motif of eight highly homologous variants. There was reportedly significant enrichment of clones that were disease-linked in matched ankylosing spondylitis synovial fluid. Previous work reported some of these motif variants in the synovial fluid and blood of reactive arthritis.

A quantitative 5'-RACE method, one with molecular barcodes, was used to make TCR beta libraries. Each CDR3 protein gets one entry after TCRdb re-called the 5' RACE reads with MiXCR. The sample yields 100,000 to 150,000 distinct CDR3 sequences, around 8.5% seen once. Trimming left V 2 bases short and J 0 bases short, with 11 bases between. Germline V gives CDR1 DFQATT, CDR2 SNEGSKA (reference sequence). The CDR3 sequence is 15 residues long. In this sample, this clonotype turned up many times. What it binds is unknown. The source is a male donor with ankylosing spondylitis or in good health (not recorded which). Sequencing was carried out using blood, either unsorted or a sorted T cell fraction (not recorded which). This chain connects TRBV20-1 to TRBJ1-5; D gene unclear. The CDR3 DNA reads TGCAGTGCTAGACACCGAGGGTATAGCAATCAGCCCCAGCATTTT. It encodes CSARHRGYSNQPQHF.